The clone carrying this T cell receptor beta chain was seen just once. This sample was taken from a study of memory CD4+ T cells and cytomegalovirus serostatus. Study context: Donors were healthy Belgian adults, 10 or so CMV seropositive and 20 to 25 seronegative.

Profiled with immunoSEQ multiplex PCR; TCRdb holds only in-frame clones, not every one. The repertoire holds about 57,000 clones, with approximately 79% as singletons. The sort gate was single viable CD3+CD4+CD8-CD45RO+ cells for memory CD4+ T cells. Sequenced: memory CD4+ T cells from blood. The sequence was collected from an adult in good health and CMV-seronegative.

In nucleotides, the CDR3 is TGTGCCAGTAGTAAAGGTGCTAGCGGACTCAATGAGCAGTTCTTC. It yields the protein CASSKGASGLNEQFF. The chain employs TRBV19 and TRBJ2-1; TRBD2 agrees at 7 bases. CDR3 length: 15 amino acids. With V trimmed by 4 bases and J by 6 bases, 9 bases remained unmatched. CDR1 is LNHDA, CDR2 SQIVND, per germline (reference sequence).